This TCR beta chain derives from a study of post-analysis software for immune sequencing data (dated by TCRdb to about 2015). Broadly, across the study: Relapsing-remitting, secondary progressive and progressive-relapsing multiple sclerosis were recorded as disease courses, and subtype annotation was lacking for some patients. Patient repertoires were compared against 11 previously published healthy control repertoires from donors aged 6 to 25 years. A subset of samples was prepared in parallel using single-end sample barcoding, then pooled and co-amplified after Illumina adapter ligation.

Points the paper makes about the study in general: Patients showed significantly higher frequencies than controls for a few TRBV segments, among them TRBV5-6, TRBV5-1 and TRBV20-1. The control group was slightly older than the multiple sclerosis patient group. Multiple sclerosis patients had significantly lower normalized Chao1 diversity than controls, a result that suggests substantial peripheral T-cell clonal expansion. Direct clustering with F measure revealed strong co-clustering of samples prepared in the same batch, which led to a batch-effect correction.

The CDR3 numbers 13 residues from cysteine through phenylalanine. CDR3 DNA is the only sequence kept; it has 39 bases, read in frame from the first base. According to the germline V gene (reference sequence), CDR1 reads DFQATT and CDR2 reads SNEGSKA. The junction carries 9 bases between V and J, which are trimmed by 0 bases and 4 bases respectively. Libraries were constructed by PCR. Sequencing relied on an Illumina HiSeq 2500. To reduce PCR and sequencing biases, unique molecular identifiers were built into the TCR beta cDNA libraries. Every 1 to 10 million input T cells yielded 500,000 or so cDNA molecules, meaning each molecule approximated one T cell. The same protocol used for the earlier healthy control dataset was applied to prepare and sequence the patient libraries. Within a given batch, samples were prepared together, multiplexed and sequenced on the same HiSeq lane. On the study's bioinformatics: Raw barcoded reads were processed with MIGEC, discarding single-read molecular identifier groups before consensus assembly and CDR3 extraction. Clonotype tables were post-analysed with VDJtools, normalizing diversity by down-sampling all datasets to the smallest sample size. Repertoire overlap clustering matched CDR3 amino acid but not nucleotide sequences to correct batch-related cross-sample contamination. TCRdb passed the public sequencing reads through fastp at Q25 and MiXCR, retaining productive beta sequences. CDR3 protein sequences are deduplicated, and each keeps its most common genes and DNA. TCRdb, rather than the study authors, made the V and J calls. Recorded for this sample are about 820,000 distinct CDR3 sequences; under 70% of them occurred a single time. The top ten hold roughly 4.4% of the sample.

TCR beta repertoires were profiled from peripheral blood of some 13 young patients with multiple sclerosis to demonstrate the VDJtools post-analysis software. The patients with multiple sclerosis were children and adolescents between about 6 and 15 years of age. On this clonotype: The antigen this receptor binds is unknown. No much larger clonotype is one base removed from it; base qualities were not supplied.

The sequence derives from a girl aged 10 to 17 with multiple sclerosis. The chain is encoded by TRBV20-1 joined to TRBJ2-5; no confident D gene assignment can be made. Sequenced: blood. CDR3 loop: CSARDLLGETQYF. DNA sequence: TGCAGTGCTAGAGATCTCCTTGGAGAGACCCAGTACTTC.